The T cell receptor beta chain described here comes from a study of T cell clonality in common variable immunodeficiency. This CDR3 region has 16 residues. The V end lost 2 bases, the J end lost 1 base, and 17 bases lay between the germline ends. Germline-derived CDR1 and CDR2 are GTSNPN and SVGIG (reference sequence). This clone was counted ten times or more. The sequenced fragment ends 3 residues before the CDR3 boundary, so the rest is inferred from the germline J gene. Measured with immunoSEQ multiplex PCR; TCRdb has only the in-frame clones, and not every one. Observed in the sample are 44,000 or so clones, none of them singletons.

The sequencing sample was made of peripheral blood mononuclear cells. This TCR was sampled from a person aged 18-69 years in good health. V usage is TRBV30 and J usage is TRBJ1-2; a possible D gene is TRBD1 (6 bases). The CDR3 reads CAWSSGTSSFNYGYTF. The part of the CDR3 DNA that was read is TGTGCCTGGAGTTCCGGGACATCCTCTTTTAACTATGGC.